The 7 T cell receptor beta chains presented below share a single source sample, sequenced in a study of blood T cell repertoires in COVID-19. Measured with immunoSEQ multiplex PCR; TCRdb has only the in-frame clones, and not every one. The profile shows about 140,000 clones, 88% of them singletons. Sequencing was carried out using peripheral blood. Receptors were obtained from a woman aged 60-70 years with acute or convalescent COVID-19.

This chain joins TRBV6-1 and TRBJ2-1; TRBD1 is a possible D gene (5 bases). V lost 3 bases and J lost 7, with 13 bases in between. Looked up from germline, CDR1 is MNHNS and CDR2 is SASEGT. The CDR3 is 14 amino acids. CDR3 in amino acids: CASSEWQGLNEQFF. CDR3 coding DNA: TGTGCCAGCAGTGAGTGGCAGGGCCTAAATGAGCAGTTCTTC.

This chain connects TRBV5-4 to TRBJ2-1; TRBD1 matches 9 bases. The J segment lost 4 bases and the V segment lost 4 bases, leaving 6 bases of the junction unmatched. The CDR3 sequence is 15 residues long. Germline CDR1 and CDR2: SGHNT and YYREEE (reference sequence). The CDR3 spells CASSPYRGQYNEQFF. For the CDR3, the DNA is TGTGCCAGCAGCCCGTACAGGGGGCAATACAATGAGCAGTTCTTC.

The chain has TRBV19 and TRBJ2-3, with 11 bases matching TRBD1. Germline assignment: CDR1 LNHDA and CDR2 SQIVND (reference sequence). The CDR3 runs 17 residues. V lost 4 bases, J lost 3 bases, and 9 bases stayed unmatched. CDR3 amino acids: CASSTFHGQGATDTQYF. The CDR3 DNA follows: TGTGCCAGTAGTACCTTTCACGGACAGGGGGCAACAGATACGCAGTATTTT.

This rearrangement joins TRBV5-4 to TRBJ1-5, with D possibly being TRBD1 (6 bases). Per the germline V gene, CDR1 is SGHNT and CDR2 is YYREEE (reference sequence). With 4 bases removed from V and 8 bases from J, the gap between germline ends came to 13 bases. This CDR3 comprises 13 residues. DNA of the CDR3: TGTGCCAGCAGCCAGGACAGCCATAAGCCCCAGCATTTT. Translated, it gives CASSQDSHKPQHF.

The V and J genes are TRBV18 and TRBJ2-7; 12 bases are a match to TRBD1. This CDR3 is 16 amino acids long. CDR1 and CDR2 from the germline V gene are KGHSH and LQKENI. V trimming: 3 bases; J trimming: 3 bases; junction bases outside the gene matches: 6. The CDR3 DNA follows: TGTGCCAGCTCACCCTCCGGGACAGGGGGCTTCTACGAGCAGTACTTC. Translation gives CASSPSGTGGFYEQYF.

This chain connects TRBV4-1 to TRBJ2-3, with 9 bases matching TRBD2. The CDR3 runs to 17 residues. Germline values: CDR1 MGHRA, CDR2 YSYEKL. With 0 bases clipped from V and 4 bases from J, the junction kept 8 bases outside the gene matches. The CDR3: CASSQERRTSVADTQYF. In nucleotides, the CDR3 is TGCGCCAGCAGCCAAGAGAGGAGGACTAGCGTCGCAGATACGCAGTATTTT.

V and J are TRBV4-3 and TRBJ1-2, with D possibly TRBD1 on 6 matching bases. The V and J ends lost 1 base and 8 bases respectively, with 14 bases between them. There are 14 residues in the CDR3. Germline V gene sequence: CDR1 LGHNA, CDR2 YSLEER. The CDR3 sequence is CASSQGGGAVGYTF. In DNA form, the CDR3 reads TGCGCCAGCAGCCAAGGGGGGGGCGCGGTCGGCTACACCTTC.